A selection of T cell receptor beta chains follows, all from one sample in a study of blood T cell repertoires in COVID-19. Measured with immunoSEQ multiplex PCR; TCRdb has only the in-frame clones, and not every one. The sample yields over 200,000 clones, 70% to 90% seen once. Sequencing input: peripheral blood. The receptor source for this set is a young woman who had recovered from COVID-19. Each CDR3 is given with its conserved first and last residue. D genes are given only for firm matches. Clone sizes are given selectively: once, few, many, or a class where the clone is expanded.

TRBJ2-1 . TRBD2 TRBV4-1 TGCGCCAGCAGCCAAGCGCCTAGCGGGAGGGTCAATGAGCAGTTCTTC CASSQAPSGRVNEQFF
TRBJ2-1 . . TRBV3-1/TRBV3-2 TGTGCCAGCAGCCAAGATGTAGTCGGTAATGAGCAGTTCTTC CASSQDVVGNEQFF
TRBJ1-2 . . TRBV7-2 TGTGCCAGCAGCTCATTTATGAGGTTCACGTTGGGTTTATATGGCTACACCTTC CASSSFMRFTLGLYGYTF
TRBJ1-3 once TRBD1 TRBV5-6 TGTGCCAGCAGCAAAGCCGGGACAGGGCTCTCTGGAAACACCATATATTTT CASSKAGTGLSGNTIYF
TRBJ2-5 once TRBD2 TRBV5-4 TGTGCCAGCAGCCAAGCGGGAGGGCCTCTGGAGACCCAGTACTTC CASSQAGGPLETQYF
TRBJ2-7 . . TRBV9 TGTGCCAGCAGCGTAGGTCCCTCCCCAGCCTACGAGCAGTACTTC CASSVGPSPAYEQYF
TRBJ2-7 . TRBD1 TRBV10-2 TGCGCCAGCCGGACAGGGGGCTACGAGCAGTACTTC CASRTGGYEQYF
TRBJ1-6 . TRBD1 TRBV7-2 TGTGCCAGCAGCTTGGCCGGGACAGGGAATAATTCACCCCTCCACTTT CASSLAGTGNNSPLHF
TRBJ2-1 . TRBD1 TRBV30 TGTGCCTGGTATACCGGGACAGGGGTCTACAATGAGCAGTTCTTC CAWYTGTGVYNEQFF
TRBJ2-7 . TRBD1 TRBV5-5 TGTGCCAGCAGCCGGAGACAGGGGGGCTACGAGCAGTACTTC CASSRRQGGYEQYF
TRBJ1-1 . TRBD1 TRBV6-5 TGTGCCAGCACCCTGACGAGGACAGGGAAAGCTTTCTTT CASTLTRTGKAFF
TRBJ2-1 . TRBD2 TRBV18 TGTGCCAGCTCACCGAGTTACTCTAGCGGGAGGAACAATGAGCAGTTCTTC CASSPSYSSGRNNEQFF
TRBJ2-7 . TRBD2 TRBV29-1 TGCAGCGTCACGGGAGGTCGCTACGAGCAGTACTTC CSVTGGRYEQYF
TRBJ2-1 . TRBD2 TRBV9 TGTGCCAGCAGCGTAGAGCGGGAGGTCAACAATGAGCAGTTCTTC CASSVEREVNNEQFF
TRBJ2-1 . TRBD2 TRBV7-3 TGTGCCAGCAGTTTCAGGGAGGGGGAGCAGTTCTTC CASSFREGEQFF
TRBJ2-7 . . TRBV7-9 TGTGCCAGCAGCTTAGGGTCTAGCGCTTCCTACGAGCAGTACTTC CASSLGSSASYEQYF
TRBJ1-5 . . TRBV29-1 TGCAGCGTTGGGGGGGACGGCATTTTTCAGCCCCAGCATTTT CSVGGDGIFQPQHF
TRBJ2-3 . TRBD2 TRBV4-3 TGCGCCAGCAGCCTGACTAGCGGGAGTGCAGATACGCAGTATTTT CASSLTSGSADTQYF
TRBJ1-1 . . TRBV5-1 TGCGCCAGCAGCCTTACAGTGAACACTGAAGCTTTCTTT CASSLTVNTEAFF
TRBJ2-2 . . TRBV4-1 TGCGCCAGCAGCCAATTAGAGGACACCGGGGAGCTGTTTTTT CASSQLEDTGELFF
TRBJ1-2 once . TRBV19 TGTGCCAGTAGTCTCCAGGGGAGTGCCTATGGCTACACCTTC CASSLQGSAYGYTF
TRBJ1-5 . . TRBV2 TGTGCCAGTGGTCAGGGGCATAGCAATCAGCCCCAGCATTTT CASGQGHSNQPQHF
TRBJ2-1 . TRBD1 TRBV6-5 TGTGCCAGCAGCCGTACAGGGGGCCATGAGCAGTTCTTC CASSRTGGHEQFF
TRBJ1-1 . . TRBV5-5 TGTGCCAGCAGCTTGGATGTTGCGGGAGTGTACGCAACTGAAGCTTTCTTT CASSLDVAGVYATEAFF
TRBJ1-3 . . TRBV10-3 TGTGCCATCAGTGAGTCGGGGCATGGTGGAAACACCATATATTTT CAISESGHGGNTIYF
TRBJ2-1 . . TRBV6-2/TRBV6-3 TGTGCCAGCAGTACCCATCATAGCGGAGGGTCCTACAATGAGCAGTTCTTC CASSTHHSGGSYNEQFF
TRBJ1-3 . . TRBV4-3 TGCGCCAGCAGCCAAGATATTACAGCCTCTGGAAACACCATATATTTT CASSQDITASGNTIYF
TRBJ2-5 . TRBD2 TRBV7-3 TGTGCCAGCAGCTCCCTAGCGGGAGGGTTGGAGACCCAGTACTTC CASSSLAGGLETQYF
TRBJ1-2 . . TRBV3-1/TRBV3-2 TGTGCCAGCAGCCCCGCAGGGCCGGACTATGGCTACACCTTC CASSPAGPDYGYTF
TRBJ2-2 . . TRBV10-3 TGTGCCATCACTGAGGGCGGGCGGAACACCGGGGAGCTGTTTTTT CAITEGGRNTGELFF
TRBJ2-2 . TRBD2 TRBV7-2 TGTGCCAGCAGCTTGTTGACTAGCGGTAGCGGGGAGCTGTTTTTT CASSLLTSGSGELFF
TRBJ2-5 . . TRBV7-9 TGTGCCAGCAGCTCTCGGACTAACCAAGAGACCCAGTACTTC CASSSRTNQETQYF
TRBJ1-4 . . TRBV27 TGTGCCAGCAGTGCCCTCGGGGGTGAGAATGAAAAACTGTTTTTT CASSALGGENEKLFF
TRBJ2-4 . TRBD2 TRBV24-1 TGTGCCACCAGTGATTTTTCTAGCGGGAGAGACATTCAGTACTTC CATSDFSSGRDIQYF
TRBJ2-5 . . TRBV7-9 TGTGCCAGCAGCTCCCCGGACTATCAAGAGACCCAGTACTTC CASSSPDYQETQYF
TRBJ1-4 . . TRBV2 TGTGCCAGTATCCGGGGGTTTGATATGTATGAAAAACTGTTTTTT CASIRGFDMYEKLFF
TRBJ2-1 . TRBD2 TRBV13 TGTGCCAGCAGCTTAGGAACCGGTTGGTGGGCCGGACGTGCTAGCGGGAGGAACAATGAGCAGTTCTTC CASSLGTGWWAGRASGRNNEQFF
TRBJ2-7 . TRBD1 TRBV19 TGTGCCAGTAGTATAGATGGAGTCGGGACAGTCTTTTCCGAGCAGTACTTC CASSIDGVGTVFSEQYF
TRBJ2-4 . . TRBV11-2 TGTGCCAGCAGGAAACTCAAAAACATTCAGTACTTC CASRKLKNIQYF
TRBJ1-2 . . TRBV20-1 TGCAGTGCCGGGAAGTTCTATGGCTACACCTTC CSAGKFYGYTF
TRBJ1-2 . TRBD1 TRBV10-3 TGTGCCATCAGGACAGGGGCGGATAACTATGGCTACACCTTC CAIRTGADNYGYTF
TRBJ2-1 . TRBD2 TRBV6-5 TGTGCCAGCAGAGGACTAGATGATGAGCAGTTCTTC CASRGLDDEQFF
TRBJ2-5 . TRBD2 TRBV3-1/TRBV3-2 TGTGCCAGCAGCCAATTAGGTAGCGGGGACCAAGAGACCCAGTACTTC CASSQLGSGDQETQYF
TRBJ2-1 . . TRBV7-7 TGTGCCAGCAGCTCTGGGGCGGGAAAGAATGAGCAGTTCTTC CASSSGAGKNEQFF
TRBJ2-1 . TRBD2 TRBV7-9 TGTGCCAGCAGCTTCAGGGCCTTAACTCTAGCGGGAGGCCCCAATGAGCAGTTCTTC CASSFRALTLAGGPNEQFF
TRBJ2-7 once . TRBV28 TGTGCCAGCAGTTTCCCAAGTTTCTTCGGGCGGGGTACGTACGAGCAGTACTTC CASSFPSFFGRGTYEQYF
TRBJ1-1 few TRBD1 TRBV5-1 TGCGCCAGCAGCTCCCTCTCCGGGACAGGGGATACTGAAGCTTTCTTT CASSSLSGTGDTEAFF
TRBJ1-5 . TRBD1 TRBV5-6 TGTGCCAGCAGCTCCCGGGACAGGGGGAATCAGCCCCAGCATTTT CASSSRDRGNQPQHF
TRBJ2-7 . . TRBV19 TGTGCCAGTAGTCCGTCAGCGGGCCCCTCGATCGAGCAGTACTTC CASSPSAGPSIEQYF
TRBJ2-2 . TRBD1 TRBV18 TGTGCCAGCTCACCGTCCACAGGGGGCTCCGGGGAGCTGTTTTTT CASSPSTGGSGELFF
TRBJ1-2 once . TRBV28 TGTGCCAGCAGTTTATACCCCATTGTGAGGGTAAGCGGCTACACCTTC CASSLYPIVRVSGYTF
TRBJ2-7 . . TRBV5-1 TGCGCCAGCAGCTCTAACTACGAGCAGTACTTC CASSSNYEQYF
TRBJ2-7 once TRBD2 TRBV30 TGTGCCTGGAGTGTACAGTGGGGGACGGGAGGGCCGCGGGAGCAGTACTTC CAWSVQWGTGGPREQYF